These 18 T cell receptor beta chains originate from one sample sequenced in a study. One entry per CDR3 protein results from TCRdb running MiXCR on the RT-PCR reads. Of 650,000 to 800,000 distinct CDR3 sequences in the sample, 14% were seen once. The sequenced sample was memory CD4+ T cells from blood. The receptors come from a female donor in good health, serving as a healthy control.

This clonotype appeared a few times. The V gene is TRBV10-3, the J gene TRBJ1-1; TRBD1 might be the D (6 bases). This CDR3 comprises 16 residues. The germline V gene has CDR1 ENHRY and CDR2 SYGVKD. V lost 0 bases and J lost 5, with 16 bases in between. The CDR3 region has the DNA TGTGCCATCAGTGAGTCGAACTATTGGCAGGGGACTGAAGCTTTCTTT. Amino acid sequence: CAISESNYWQGTEAFF.

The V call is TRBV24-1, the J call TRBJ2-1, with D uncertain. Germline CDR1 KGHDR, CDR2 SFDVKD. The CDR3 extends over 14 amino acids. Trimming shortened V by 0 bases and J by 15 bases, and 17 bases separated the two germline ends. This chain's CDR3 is CATSDLLTGDRRFF. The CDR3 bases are TGTGCCACCAGTGATTTGCTTACCGGAGATCGAAGGTTCTTC.

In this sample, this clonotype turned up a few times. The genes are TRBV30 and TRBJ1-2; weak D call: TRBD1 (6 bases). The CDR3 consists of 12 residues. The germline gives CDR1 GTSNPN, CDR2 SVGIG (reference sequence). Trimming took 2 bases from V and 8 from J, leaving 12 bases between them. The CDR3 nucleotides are TGTGCCTGGAGTAACAGGGTTGAGGGCTACACCTTC. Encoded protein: CAWSNRVEGYTF.

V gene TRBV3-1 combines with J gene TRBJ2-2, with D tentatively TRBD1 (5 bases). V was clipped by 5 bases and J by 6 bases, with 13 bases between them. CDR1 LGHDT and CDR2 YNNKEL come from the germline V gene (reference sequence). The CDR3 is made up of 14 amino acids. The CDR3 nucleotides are TGTGCCAGCAGCGATATGGGGCCCGCCGGGGAGCTGTTTTTT. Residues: CASSDMGPAGELFF.

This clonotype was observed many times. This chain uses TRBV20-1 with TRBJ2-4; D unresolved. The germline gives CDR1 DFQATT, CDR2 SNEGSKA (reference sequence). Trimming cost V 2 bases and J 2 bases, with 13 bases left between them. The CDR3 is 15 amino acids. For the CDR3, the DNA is TGCAGTGCTAGACCCCACGACGCAACCAAAAACATTCAGTACTTC. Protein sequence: CSARPHDATKNIQYF.

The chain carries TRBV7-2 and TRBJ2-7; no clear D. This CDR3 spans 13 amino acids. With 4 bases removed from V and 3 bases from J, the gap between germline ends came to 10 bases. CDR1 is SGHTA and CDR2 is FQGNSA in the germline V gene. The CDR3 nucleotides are TGTGCCAGCAGCTCAAGGGTGGACTACGAGCAGTACTTC. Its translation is CASSSRVDYEQYF. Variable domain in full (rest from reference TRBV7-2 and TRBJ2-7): GAGVSQSPSNKVTEKGKDVELRCDPISGHTALYWYRQSLGQGLEFLIYFQGNSAPDKSGLPSDRFSAERTGGSVSTLTIQRTQQEDSAVYLCASSSRVDYEQYFGPGTRLTVT.

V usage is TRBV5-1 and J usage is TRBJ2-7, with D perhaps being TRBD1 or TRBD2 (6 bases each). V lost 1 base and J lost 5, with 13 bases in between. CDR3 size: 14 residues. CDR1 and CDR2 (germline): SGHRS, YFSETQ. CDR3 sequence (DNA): TGCGCCAGCAGCTTGAGGGCAGGGGAGGACGAGCAGTACTTC. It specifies CASSLRAGEDEQYF.

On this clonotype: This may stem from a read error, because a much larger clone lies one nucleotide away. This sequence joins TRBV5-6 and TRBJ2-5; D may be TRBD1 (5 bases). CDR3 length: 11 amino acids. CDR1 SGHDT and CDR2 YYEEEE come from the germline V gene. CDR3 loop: CASSWGDEEFF. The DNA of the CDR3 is TGTGCCAGCAGTTGGGGCGATGAGGAGTTCTTC.

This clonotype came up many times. The CDR3 loop reads CASTLQGVNEQYF. CDR3 DNA sequence: TGCGCCAGCACCCTACAGGGGGTTAACGAGCAGTACTTC. The gene calls are TRBV5-1 and TRBJ2-7, with TRBD1 matching 8 bases. This CDR3 contains 13 residues. The V gene end was trimmed by 6 bases and the J gene end by 5 bases; junction bases not matched to a gene: 7. The germline V gene has CDR1 SGHRS and CDR2 YFSETQ.

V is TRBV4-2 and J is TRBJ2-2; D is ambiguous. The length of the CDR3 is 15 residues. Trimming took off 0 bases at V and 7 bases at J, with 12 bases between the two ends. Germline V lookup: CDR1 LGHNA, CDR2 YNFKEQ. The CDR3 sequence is CASSQDLSSIGELFF. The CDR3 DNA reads TGTGCCAGCAGCCAAGATCTATCTAGTATCGGGGAGCTGTTTTTT.

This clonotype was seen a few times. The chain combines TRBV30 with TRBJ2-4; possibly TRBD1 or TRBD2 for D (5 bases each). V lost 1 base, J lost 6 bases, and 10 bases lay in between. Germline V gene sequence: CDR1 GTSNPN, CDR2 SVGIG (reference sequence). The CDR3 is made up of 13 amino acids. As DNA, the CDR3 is TGTGCCTGGAGTGGGGGACCGGGAAACATTCAGTACTTC. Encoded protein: CAWSGGPGNIQYF.

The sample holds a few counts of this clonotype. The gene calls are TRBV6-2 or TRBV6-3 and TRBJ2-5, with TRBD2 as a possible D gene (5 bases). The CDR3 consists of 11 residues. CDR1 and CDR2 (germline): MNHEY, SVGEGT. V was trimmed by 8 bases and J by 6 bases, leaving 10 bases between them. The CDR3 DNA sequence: TGTGCCAGCGGCCACGGGAAGACCCAGTACTTC. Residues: CASGHGKTQYF.

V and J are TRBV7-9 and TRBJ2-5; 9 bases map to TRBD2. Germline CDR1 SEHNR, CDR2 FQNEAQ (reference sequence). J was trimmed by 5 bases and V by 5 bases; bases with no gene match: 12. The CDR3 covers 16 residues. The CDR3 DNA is TGTGCCAGCAGCCCCGAATGGCGGGAGGGCAAGGAGACCCAGTACTTC. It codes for CASSPEWREGKETQYF.

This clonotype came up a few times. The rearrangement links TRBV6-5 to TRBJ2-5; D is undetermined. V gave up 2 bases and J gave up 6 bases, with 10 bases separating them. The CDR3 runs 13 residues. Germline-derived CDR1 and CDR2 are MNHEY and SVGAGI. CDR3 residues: CASSYTVRKTQYF. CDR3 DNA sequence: TGTGCCAGCAGTTACACAGTAAGGAAGACCCAGTACTTC.

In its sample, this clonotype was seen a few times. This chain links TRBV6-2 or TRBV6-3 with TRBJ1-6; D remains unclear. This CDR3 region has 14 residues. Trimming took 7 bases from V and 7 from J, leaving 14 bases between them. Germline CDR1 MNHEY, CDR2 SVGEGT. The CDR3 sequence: CASKDTLRNSPLHF. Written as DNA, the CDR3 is TGTGCCAGCAAAGACACCCTGCGGAATTCACCCCTCCACTTT.

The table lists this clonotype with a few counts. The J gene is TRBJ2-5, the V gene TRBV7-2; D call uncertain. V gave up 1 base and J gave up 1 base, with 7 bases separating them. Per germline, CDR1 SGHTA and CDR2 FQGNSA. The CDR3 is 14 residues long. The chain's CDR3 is CASSLVYRQETQYF. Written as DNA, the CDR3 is TGTGCCAGCAGCTTAGTTTACCGCCAAGAGACCCAGTACTTC.

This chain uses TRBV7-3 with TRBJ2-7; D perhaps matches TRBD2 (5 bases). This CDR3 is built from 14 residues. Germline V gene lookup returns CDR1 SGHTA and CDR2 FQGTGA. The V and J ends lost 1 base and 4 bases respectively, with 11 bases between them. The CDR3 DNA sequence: TGTGCCAGCAGCTTAAATAGGGAGAGTTACGAGCAGTACTTC. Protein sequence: CASSLNRESYEQYF.

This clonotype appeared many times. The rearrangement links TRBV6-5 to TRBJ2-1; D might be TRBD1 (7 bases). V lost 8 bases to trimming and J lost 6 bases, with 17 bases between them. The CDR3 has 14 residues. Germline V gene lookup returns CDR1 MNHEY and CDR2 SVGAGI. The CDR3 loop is CASQGGSDSNEQFF. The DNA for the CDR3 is TGTGCCAGCCAGGGGGGTTCGGACTCCAATGAGCAGTTCTTC.